The 18 T cell receptor beta chains below were found in one sample sequenced in a study of blood T cell repertoires in COVID-19. The method was immunoSEQ multiplex PCR; TCRdb's version includes in-frame clones alone and lacks a portion of them. The repertoire consists of approximately 60,000 clones, with roughly 82% occurring once and the leading ten covering 22%. The source material was peripheral blood. These receptors came from a woman aged 55 to 70 with acute or convalescent COVID-19.

The genes are TRBV29-1 and TRBJ2-7; TRBD1 matches at 8 bases. Germline V gene sequence: CDR1 SQVTM, CDR2 ANQGSEA. The junction had 7 bases not matched to a gene; V was cut back by 6 bases and J by 0 bases. This CDR3 is 14 amino acids long. In DNA form, the CDR3 reads TGCAGCGTAGGGACAGGAAAAAGCTCCTACGAGCAGTACTTC. Translating gives CSVGTGKSSYEQYF.

V usage is TRBV4-3 and J usage is TRBJ1-6, with a possible D match to TRBD1 (6 bases). CDR3 length equals 14 residues. Trimming took off 4 bases at V and 10 bases at J, with 14 bases between the two ends. Germline CDR1 is LGHNA and CDR2 is YSLEER. In DNA form, the CDR3 reads TGCGCCAGCAGCCCACAGGGCGGGGGCTCACCCCTCCACTTT. Its translation is CASSPQGGGSPLHF.

This clone was seen a few times. CDR3 sequence reads: CASMREATDTQYF. The DNA of the CDR3 is TGTGCCAGCATGAGGGAAGCCACAGATACGCAGTATTTT. The chain joins TRBV5-6 to TRBJ2-3; D perhaps matches TRBD2 (5 bases). There are 13 residues in the CDR3. V gave up 6 bases and J gave up 2 bases, with 10 bases separating them. Germline V gene data show CDR1 as SGHDT and CDR2 as YYEEEE.

The chain recombines TRBV7-2 with TRBJ2-3, with 11 nucleotides matching TRBD2. Germline V gene sequence: CDR1 SGHTA, CDR2 FQGNSA. J lost 0 bases, V lost 5 bases, and 7 bases had no gene match. The CDR3 totals 17 residues. Here the CDR3 reads CASSRASGGTSTDTQYF. The CDR3, as DNA: TGTGCCAGCAGCCGTGCTAGCGGGGGGACTAGCACAGATACGCAGTATTTT.

In regard to this clone: One end of the junction is discordant with germline, which a read error may explain. The chain joins TRBV3-1 (or the pseudogene TRBV3-2) to TRBJ1-6, with D hard to call. CDR1 is LGHDT, CDR2 YNNKEL, per germline (reference sequence). This CDR3 contains 13 residues. This CDR3 is CASNQANNSPLHF. Here the CDR3 DNA reads TGTGCCAGCAACCAAGCTAACAATTCACCCCTCCACTTT.

The V gene is TRBV6-2 or TRBV6-3, the J gene TRBJ1-4; possible D gene TRBD1, 5 bases. Germline V lookup: CDR1 MNHEY, CDR2 SVGEGT. The CDR3 sequence is 14 residues long. V lost 5 bases, J lost 7 bases, and 14 bases lay in between. The CDR3 here is CASSPTGGGEKLFF. In DNA form, the CDR3 reads TGTGCCAGCAGTCCCACCGGGGGTGGTGAAAAACTGTTTTTT.

The V gene is TRBV7-6, the J gene TRBJ2-1; TRBD1 aligns across 12 bases. Looked up from germline, CDR1 is SGHVS and CDR2 is FNYEAQ. CDR3 size: 15 residues. J lost 9 bases, V lost 5 bases, and 8 bases had no gene match. The CDR3 reads CASSPGTGGFGEQFF. The CDR3 DNA sequence: TGTGCCAGCAGCCCCGGGACAGGGGGCTTTGGTGAGCAGTTCTTC.

To note about this clone: Sequence at one end of the junction differs from germline and may be a read error. The rearrangement links TRBV15 to TRBJ1-6, with a possible D match to TRBD1 (5 bases). This CDR3 is built from 13 residues. Germline CDR1 LNHNV, CDR2 YYDKDF (reference sequence). The CDR3: CATSGREHSALHF. The CDR3 region has the DNA TGTGCCACCTCGGGACGGGAGCATTCAGCCCTCCACTTT. The full variable domain, its missing parts supplied by reference TRBV15 and TRBJ1-6, is DAMVIQNPRYQVTQFGKPVTLSCSQTLNHNVMYWYQQKSSQAPKLLFHYYDKDFNNEADTPDNFQSRRPNTSFCFLDIRSPGLGDTAMYLCATSGREHSALHFGNGTRLTVT.

This clone has only one observation. The chain couples TRBV30 to TRBJ2-3, with 9 bases fitting TRBD2. Germline V gene sequence: CDR1 GTSNPN, CDR2 SVGIG (reference sequence). V was clipped by 2 bases and J by 5 bases; unmatched bases: 2. This CDR3 spans 13 amino acids. The CDR3 protein is CAWSTTSGDTQYF. CDR3 bases: TGTGCCTGGAGTACGACTAGCGGAGATACGCAGTATTTT. The variable domain in full, with the rest retrieved from reference TRBV30 and TRBJ2-3, is SQTIHQWPATLVQPVGSPLSLECTVEGTSNPNLYWYRQAAGRGLQLLFYSVGIGQISSEVPQNLSASRPQDRQFILSSKKLLLSDSGFYLCAWSTTSGDTQYFGPGTRLTVL.

The count of this clone is one. This chain connects TRBV6-4 to TRBJ2-2; 8 bases agree with TRBD1. Germline loops: CDR1 MRHNA, CDR2 SNTAGT. The V segment lost 6 bases and the J segment 4 bases; nucleotides outside the gene matches: 4. This CDR3 contains 14 residues. The CDR3 protein is CASSPQGVTGELFF. The CDR3 bases are TGTGCCAGCAGCCCACAGGGGGTCACCGGGGAGCTGTTTTTT.

V gene TRBV19 combines with J gene TRBJ1-4; D call uncertain. Trimming left V 5 bases short and J 0 bases short, with 10 bases between. Germline lookup yields CDR1 LNHDA and CDR2 SQIVND (reference sequence). The CDR3 has 15 amino acids. The CDR3 DNA sequence: TGTGCCAGTAGTCCGACTGGAGCAACTAATGAAAAACTGTTTTTT. Protein: CASSPTGATNEKLFF.

The chain has TRBV2 and TRBJ1-4; D gene ambiguous. Germline-derived CDR1 and CDR2 are SNHLY and FYNNEI. Trimming shortened V by 4 bases and J by 7 bases, and 16 bases separated the two germline ends. CDR3 length equals 15 residues. This CDR3 is CASSVDEGWGEKLFF. CDR3 nucleotides: TGTGCCAGCAGTGTGGATGAGGGTTGGGGTGAAAAACTGTTTTTT.

This sequence joins TRBV6-5 and TRBJ1-1; a weak D match, TRBD1 (6 bases). Germline lookup yields CDR1 MNHEY and CDR2 SVGAGI. This CDR3 region has 13 residues. Trimming left V 5 bases short and J 3 bases short, with 10 bases between. Here the CDR3 DNA reads TGTGCCAGCAGTATACCAGGGGACACTGAAGCTTTCTTT. This gives the protein CASSIPGDTEAFF.

The genes are TRBV7-8 and TRBJ1-2, with D uncertain. This CDR3 spans 15 amino acids. Trimming left V 1 base short and J 0 bases short, with 9 bases between. The germline gives CDR1 SGHVS, CDR2 FQNEAQ. The CDR3 bases are TGTGCCAGCAGCTTAGATCGTTTAGCTAACTATGGCTACACCTTC. Translation gives CASSLDRLANYGYTF.

The chain has TRBV30 and TRBJ2-5, with a weak D call TRBD2 (6 bases). In germline, CDR1 is GTSNPN, CDR2 SVGIG (reference sequence). The CDR3 length is 13 residues. V gave up 2 bases and J gave up 2 bases, with 9 bases separating them. Here the CDR3 DNA reads TGTGCCTGGAGTCCACGGGGGCAAGAGACCCAGTACTTC. Translation: CAWSPRGQETQYF.

The CDR3 protein is CASSAGVGGSNTDTQYF. The CDR3 DNA is TGTGCCAGCAGTGCCGGGGTGGGGGGTAGCAACACAGATACGCAGTATTTT. This rearrangement joins TRBV5-4 to TRBJ2-3, with D perhaps TRBD2 (6 bases). The CDR3 contains 17 residues. The germline V gene encodes CDR1 SGHNT and CDR2 YYREEE (reference sequence). V was shortened by 5 bases and J by 2 bases, with 21 bases between the two germline ends.

The V gene is TRBV7-9, the J gene TRBJ1-2; 11 bases fit TRBD1. V dropped 5 bases and J dropped 7; count of bases not matched to a gene: 18. The germline V gene has CDR1 SEHNR and CDR2 FQNEAQ (reference sequence). The CDR3 spans 18 residues. In DNA form, the CDR3 reads TGTGCCAGCAGCCCTCCAGGGGGCATCGGACAGGGGGCTCGTGGCTACACCTTC. Its protein product is CASSPPGGIGQGARGYTF.

The V call is TRBV9, the J call TRBJ2-3; TRBD1 is a possible D gene (7 bases). From germline, CDR1 is SGDLS and CDR2 YYNGEE. The V gene lost 2 bases and the J gene lost 3 bases, with 16 bases spanning the gap. The CDR3 length is 16 residues. The CDR3 region is CASSVLQGGWTDTQYF. The CDR3 region has the DNA TGTGCCAGCAGCGTCCTCCAGGGGGGTTGGACAGATACGCAGTATTTT.